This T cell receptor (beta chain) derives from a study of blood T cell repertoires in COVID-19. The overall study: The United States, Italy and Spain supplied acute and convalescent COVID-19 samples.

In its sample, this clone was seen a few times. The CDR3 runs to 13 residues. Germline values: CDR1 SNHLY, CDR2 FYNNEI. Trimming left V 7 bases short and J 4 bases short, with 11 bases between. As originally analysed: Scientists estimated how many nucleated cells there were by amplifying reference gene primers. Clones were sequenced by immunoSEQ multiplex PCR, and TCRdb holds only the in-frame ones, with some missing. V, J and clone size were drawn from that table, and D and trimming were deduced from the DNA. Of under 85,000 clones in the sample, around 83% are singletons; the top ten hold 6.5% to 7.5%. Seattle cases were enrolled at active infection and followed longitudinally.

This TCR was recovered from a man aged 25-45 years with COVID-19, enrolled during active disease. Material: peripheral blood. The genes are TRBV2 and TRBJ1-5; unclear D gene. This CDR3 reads CASKRTPNQPQHF. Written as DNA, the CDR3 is TGTGCCAGCAAGCGCACCCCTAATCAGCCCCAGCATTTT.